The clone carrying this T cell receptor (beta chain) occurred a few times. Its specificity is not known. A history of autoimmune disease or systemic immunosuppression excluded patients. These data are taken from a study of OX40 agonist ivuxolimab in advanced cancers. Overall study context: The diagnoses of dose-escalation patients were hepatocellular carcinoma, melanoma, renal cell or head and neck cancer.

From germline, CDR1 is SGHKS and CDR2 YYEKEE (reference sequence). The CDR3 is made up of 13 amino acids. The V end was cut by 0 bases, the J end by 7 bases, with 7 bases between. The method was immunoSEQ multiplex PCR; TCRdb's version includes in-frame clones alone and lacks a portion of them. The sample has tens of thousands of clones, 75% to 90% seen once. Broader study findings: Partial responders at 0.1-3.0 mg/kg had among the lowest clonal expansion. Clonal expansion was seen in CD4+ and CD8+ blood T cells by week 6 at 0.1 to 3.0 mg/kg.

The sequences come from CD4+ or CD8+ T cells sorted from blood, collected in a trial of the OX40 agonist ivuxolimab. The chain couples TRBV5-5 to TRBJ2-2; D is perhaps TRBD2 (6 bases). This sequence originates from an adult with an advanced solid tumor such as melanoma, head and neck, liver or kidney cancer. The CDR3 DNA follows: TGTGCCAGCAGCTTGGGCGGGGACGGGGAGCTGTTTTTT. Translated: CASSLGGDGELFF.